The 19 T cell receptor beta chains in this list originate from one sample, sequenced in a study of T cell changes during pregnancy in multiple sclerosis. Repertoires were generated with immunoSEQ multiplex PCR, while TCRdb's copy carries only in-frame clones and drops some. There are 12,000 or so clones in the sample; more than 85% occur only once, and 14% to 15% lies in the top ten. This specimen consisted of CD8+ T cells from peripheral blood mononuclear cells, obtained in the second trimester of pregnancy. All receptors derive from a female donor in good health, enrolled as a control in a pregnancy study.

This chain connects TRBV27 to TRBJ1-6; 7 bases map to TRBD1. CDR1 and CDR2 from the germline V gene are MNHEY and SMNVEV (reference sequence). V lost 7 bases to trimming and J lost 6 bases; unmatched junction nucleotides: 6. CDR3 length: 14 amino acids. CDR3 sequence (DNA): TGTGCCAGCAACCCCCGACAGGGTAATTCACCCCTCCACTTT. Translation: CASNPRQGNSPLHF.

Here the CDR3 DNA reads TGTGCCAGCAGCCAAGATCGGACAGGGGGCGTAAAGACCCAGTACTTC. Its protein is CASSQDRTGGVKTQYF. The rearrangement links TRBV14 to TRBJ2-5, with 11 bases lining up with TRBD1. The CDR3 spans 16 residues. V lost 0 bases, J lost 6 bases, and 6 bases stayed unmatched. Looked up from germline, CDR1 is SGHDN and CDR2 is FVKESK.

The rearrangement joins TRBV5-4 to TRBJ1-1; TRBD1 matches at 8 bases. CDR3 size: 13 residues. Germline CDR1 SGHNT, CDR2 YYREEE (reference sequence). J was trimmed by 5 bases and V by 6 bases; bases with no gene match: 6. In DNA, the CDR3 is TGTGCCAGCATTGGGGACAGGATGACTGAAGCTTTCTTT. Amino acids: CASIGDRMTEAFF.

This sequence joins TRBV9 and TRBJ1-4, with TRBD1 matching 10 bases. The germline gives CDR1 SGDLS, CDR2 YYNGEE. CDR3 length: 15 amino acids. Germline trimming cut 3 bases from V and 10 bases from J; bases unmatched to any gene: 9. The CDR3 coding sequence is TGTGCCAGCAGCGAGAGGACAGGGGGGATCGGAAAACTGTTTTTT. Translated: CASSERTGGIGKLFF.

The chain recombines TRBV7-6 with TRBJ2-2; D not certain. V was cut by 5 bases and J by 4 bases, with 5 bases left in between. This CDR3 is built from 12 residues. Germline-derived CDR1 and CDR2 are SGHVS and FNYEAQ. CDR3: CASSPLTGELFF. In DNA form, the CDR3 reads TGTGCCAGCAGCCCCCTCACCGGGGAGCTGTTTTTT.

The chain recombines TRBV9 with TRBJ1-1, with D possibly matching TRBD1 (6 bases). The germline V gene has CDR1 SGDLS and CDR2 YYNGEE. CDR3 length: 16 amino acids. Trimming shortened V by 1 base and J by 1 base, and 14 bases separated the two germline ends. The CDR3 loop is CASSVLHGDTNTEAFF. The CDR3 DNA reads as TGTGCCAGCAGCGTACTCCATGGGGACACGAACACTGAAGCTTTCTTT.

The chain joins TRBV5-6 to TRBJ1-2; D is possibly TRBD1 (6 bases). V was pared by 1 base and J by 3 bases, with 7 bases between. The CDR3 extends over 13 amino acids. Germline assignment: CDR1 SGHDT and CDR2 YYEEEE. CDR3 amino acids: CASSLPGDYGYTF. The CDR3 region has the DNA TGTGCCAGCAGCTTGCCAGGGGACTATGGCTACACCTTC.

The V and J genes are TRBV11-3 and TRBJ2-7; D is ambiguous. V lost 6 bases and J 0 bases, leaving 9 bases between the germline ends. The CDR3 contains 13 residues. CDR1 is SGHNT and CDR2 is YENEEA in the germline V gene. In DNA, the CDR3 is TGTGCCAGCAGAAGCAAGAGCTCCTACGAGCAGTACTTC. Its protein is CASRSKSSYEQYF.

The chain carries TRBV9 and TRBJ2-5, with 10 nucleotides matching TRBD2. This CDR3 is built from 16 residues. The germline gives CDR1 SGDLS, CDR2 YYNGEE. Unmatched junction bases numbered 6, after V lost 3 bases and J lost 1 base. The chain's CDR3 is CASSAGLAAAQETQYF. The DNA of the CDR3 is TGTGCCAGCAGCGCCGGACTAGCGGCCGCCCAAGAGACCCAGTACTTC.

The chain carries TRBV27 and TRBJ2-7, with TRBD2 matching 12 bases. This CDR3 has 16 amino acids. The V and J ends lost 5 bases and 4 bases, in that order; junction bases with no gene match: 9. Germline V gene sequence: CDR1 MNHEY, CDR2 SMNVEV (reference sequence). The CDR3, as DNA: TGTGCCAGCAGTAAAACGACTAGCGGGGGATTGTACGAGCAGTACTTC. Its protein is CASSKTTSGGLYEQYF.

CDR3 region: CASSVVGSGGVNEQFF. CDR3 nucleotide sequence: TGTGCCAGCAGCGTAGTGGGTAGCGGGGGGGTTAATGAGCAGTTCTTC. The chain combines TRBV9 with TRBJ2-1; 11 nucleotides line up with TRBD2. There are 16 residues in the CDR3. V shed 0 bases and J 7 bases; nucleotides not matched to a gene: 6. CDR1 is SGDLS, CDR2 YYNGEE, per germline.

The chain combines TRBV4-3 with TRBJ2-2; D may be TRBD1 (5 bases). This CDR3 contains 16 residues. In germline, CDR1 is LGHNA, CDR2 YSLEER. Trimming took 0 bases from V and 1 from J, leaving 9 bases between them. The CDR3: CASSQDGAENTGELFF. CDR3 sequence (DNA): TGCGCCAGCAGCCAAGATGGGGCAGAGAACACCGGGGAGCTGTTTTTT.

This chain connects TRBV4-3 to TRBJ1-2; tentatively, D is TRBD1 (6 bases). Germline V gives CDR1 LGHNA, CDR2 YSLEER. The CDR3 is 16 amino acids. Trimming cost V 1 base and J 4 bases, with 16 bases left between them. The CDR3 loop reads CASSQGDRPISYGYTF. The CDR3 bases are TGCGCCAGCAGCCAAGGAGACAGGCCGATTTCCTATGGCTACACCTTC.

This rearrangement joins TRBV9 to TRBJ2-1, with D hard to call. The CDR3 spans 15 residues. In germline, CDR1 is SGDLS, CDR2 YYNGEE. Trimming left V 4 bases short and J 0 bases short, with 11 bases between. CDR3 sequence (DNA): TGTGCCAGCAGCTCAGGTCCCTCCTCCTACAATGAGCAGTTCTTC. Translated: CASSSGPSSYNEQFF.

This chain links TRBV4-1 with TRBJ1-5, with TRBD1 as a possible D gene (6 bases). The V gene's germline CDR1 is MGHRA and CDR2 YSYEKL. This CDR3 spans 14 amino acids. Trimming left V 4 bases short and J 6 bases short, with 13 bases between. CDR3 DNA sequence: TGCGCCAGCAGCCCAACAGGGTTCTCTCAGCCCCAGCATTTT. This sequence encodes CASSPTGFSQPQHF.

The chain carries TRBV25-1 and TRBJ1-1, with unresolved D. Trimming cost V 1 base and J 5 bases, with 5 bases left between them. The germline V gene encodes CDR1 MGHDK and CDR2 SYGVNS. CDR3 size: 12 residues. This chain's CDR3 is CASSEWETEAFF. In DNA, the CDR3 is TGTGCCAGCAGTGAATGGGAGACTGAAGCTTTCTTT.

The chain is built from TRBV5-6 and TRBJ2-1; the D gene is possibly TRBD1 (5 bases). Trimming shortened V by 3 bases and J by 4 bases, and 17 bases separated the two germline ends. Germline CDR1 SGHDT, CDR2 YYEEEE. CDR3 length: 16 residues. The CDR3 sequence: CASSSATGLLYNEQFF. For the CDR3, the DNA is TGTGCCAGCAGCTCAGCTACAGGATTACTATACAATGAGCAGTTCTTC.

The V call is TRBV5-1, the J call TRBJ1-5, with D unclear. CDR1 SGHRS and CDR2 YFSETQ come from the germline V gene. The CDR3 runs to 13 residues. Deletions cut 2 bases from V and 5 bases from J, with 8 bases between. CDR3 sequence (DNA): TGCGCCAGCAGCTTCGAGGGAGATCAGCCCCAGCATTTT. Protein product: CASSFEGDQPQHF.

The J gene is TRBJ2-5, the V gene TRBV4-3; TRBD2 agrees at 8 bases. The CDR3 consists of 16 residues. Germline CDR1 and CDR2: LGHNA and YSLEER. V dropped 0 bases and J dropped 2; count of bases not matched to a gene: 5. The CDR3 region has the DNA TGCGCCAGCAGCCAAGAGGTAGCGGGGCTTCAAGAGACCCAGTACTTC. Translation gives CASSQEVAGLQETQYF.